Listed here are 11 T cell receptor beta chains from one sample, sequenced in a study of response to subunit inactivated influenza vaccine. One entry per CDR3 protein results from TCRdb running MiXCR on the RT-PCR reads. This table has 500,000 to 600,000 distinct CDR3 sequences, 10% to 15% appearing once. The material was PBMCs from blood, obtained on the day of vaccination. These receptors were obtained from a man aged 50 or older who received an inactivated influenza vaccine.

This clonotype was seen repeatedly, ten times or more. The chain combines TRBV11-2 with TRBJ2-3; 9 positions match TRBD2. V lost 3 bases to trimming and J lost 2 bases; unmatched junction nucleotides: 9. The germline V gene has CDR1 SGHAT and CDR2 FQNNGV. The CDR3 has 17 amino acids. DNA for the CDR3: TGTGCCAGCAGCTTCGATCTAGCGGGAAAGTCCACAGATACGCAGTATTTT. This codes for CASSFDLAGKSTDTQYF.

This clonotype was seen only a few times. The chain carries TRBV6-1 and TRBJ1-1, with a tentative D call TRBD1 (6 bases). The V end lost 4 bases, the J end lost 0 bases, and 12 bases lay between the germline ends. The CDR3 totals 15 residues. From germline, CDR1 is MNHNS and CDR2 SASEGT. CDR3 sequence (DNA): TGTGCCAGCAGTGCGGGGGGGCAGATGAACACTGAAGCTTTCTTT. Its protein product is CASSAGGQMNTEAFF.

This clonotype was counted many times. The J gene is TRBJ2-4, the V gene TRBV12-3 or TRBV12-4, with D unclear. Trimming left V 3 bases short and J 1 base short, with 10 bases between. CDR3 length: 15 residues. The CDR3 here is CASSFSSGAKNIQYF. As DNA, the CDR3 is TGTGCCAGCAGTTTTTCCAGTGGGGCCAAAAACATTCAGTACTTC.

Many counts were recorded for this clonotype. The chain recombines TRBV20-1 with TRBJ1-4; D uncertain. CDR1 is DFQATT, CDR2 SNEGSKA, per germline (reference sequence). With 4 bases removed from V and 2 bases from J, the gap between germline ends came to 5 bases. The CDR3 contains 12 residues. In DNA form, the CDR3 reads TGCAGTGCTAAAGGGACTAATGAAAAACTGTTTTTT. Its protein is CSAKGTNEKLFF.

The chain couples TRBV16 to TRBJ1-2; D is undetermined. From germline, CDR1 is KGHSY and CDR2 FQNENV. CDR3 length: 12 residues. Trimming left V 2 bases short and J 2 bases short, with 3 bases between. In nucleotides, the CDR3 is TGTGCCAGCAGCCAAGTGAACTATGGCTACACCTTC. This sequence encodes CASSQVNYGYTF.

The CDR3 DNA is TGTGCCAGCAGTGTTACAGCCATGAACACTGAAGCTTTCTTT. Translation: CASSVTAMNTEAFF. The chain joins TRBV28 to TRBJ1-1; D uncertain. The germline V gene has CDR1 MDHEN and CDR2 SYDVKM. The CDR3 is made up of 14 amino acids. V dropped 5 bases and J dropped 0 bases, with 10 bases sitting between them.

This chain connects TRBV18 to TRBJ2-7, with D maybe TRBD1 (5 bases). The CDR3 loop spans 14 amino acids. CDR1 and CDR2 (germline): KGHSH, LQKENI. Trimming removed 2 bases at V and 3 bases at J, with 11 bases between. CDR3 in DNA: TGTGCCAGCTCACCAAGGTCTCAGGGCTACGAGCAGTACTTC. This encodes CASSPRSQGYEQYF.

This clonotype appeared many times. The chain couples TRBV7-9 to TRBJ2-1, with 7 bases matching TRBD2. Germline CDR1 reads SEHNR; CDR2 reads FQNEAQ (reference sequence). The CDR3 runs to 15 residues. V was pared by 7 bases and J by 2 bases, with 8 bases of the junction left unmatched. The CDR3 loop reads CASTSSGATYNEQFF. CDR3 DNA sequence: TGTGCCAGCACCTCGAGCGGGGCTACCTACAATGAGCAGTTCTTC.

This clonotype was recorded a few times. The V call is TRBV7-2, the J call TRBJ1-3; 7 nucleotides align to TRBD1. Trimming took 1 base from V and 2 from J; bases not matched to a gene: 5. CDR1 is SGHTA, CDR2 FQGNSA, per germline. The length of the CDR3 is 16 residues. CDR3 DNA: TGTGCCAGCAGCTTAGAAGCCAGGGGGGCTGGAAACACCATATATTTT. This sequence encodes CASSLEARGAGNTIYF.

For the CDR3, the DNA is TGTGCCAGCAGCTTGGCACCGTCAGGGGGCATCTACGAGCAGTACTTC. It translates to CASSLAPSGGIYEQYF. The V gene is TRBV5-5, the J gene TRBJ2-7; 8 bases line up with TRBD1. V lost 0 bases, J lost 3 bases, and 8 bases stayed unmatched. The CDR3 contains 16 residues. Per the germline V gene, CDR1 is SGHKS and CDR2 is YYEKEE (reference sequence).

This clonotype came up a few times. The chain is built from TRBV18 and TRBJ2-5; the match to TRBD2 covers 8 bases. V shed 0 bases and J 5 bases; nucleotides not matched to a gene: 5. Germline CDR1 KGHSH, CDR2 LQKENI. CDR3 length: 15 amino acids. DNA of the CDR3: TGTGCCAGCTCACCACCGGCGGGGGGTCGGGAGACCCAGTACTTC. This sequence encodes CASSPPAGGRETQYF.